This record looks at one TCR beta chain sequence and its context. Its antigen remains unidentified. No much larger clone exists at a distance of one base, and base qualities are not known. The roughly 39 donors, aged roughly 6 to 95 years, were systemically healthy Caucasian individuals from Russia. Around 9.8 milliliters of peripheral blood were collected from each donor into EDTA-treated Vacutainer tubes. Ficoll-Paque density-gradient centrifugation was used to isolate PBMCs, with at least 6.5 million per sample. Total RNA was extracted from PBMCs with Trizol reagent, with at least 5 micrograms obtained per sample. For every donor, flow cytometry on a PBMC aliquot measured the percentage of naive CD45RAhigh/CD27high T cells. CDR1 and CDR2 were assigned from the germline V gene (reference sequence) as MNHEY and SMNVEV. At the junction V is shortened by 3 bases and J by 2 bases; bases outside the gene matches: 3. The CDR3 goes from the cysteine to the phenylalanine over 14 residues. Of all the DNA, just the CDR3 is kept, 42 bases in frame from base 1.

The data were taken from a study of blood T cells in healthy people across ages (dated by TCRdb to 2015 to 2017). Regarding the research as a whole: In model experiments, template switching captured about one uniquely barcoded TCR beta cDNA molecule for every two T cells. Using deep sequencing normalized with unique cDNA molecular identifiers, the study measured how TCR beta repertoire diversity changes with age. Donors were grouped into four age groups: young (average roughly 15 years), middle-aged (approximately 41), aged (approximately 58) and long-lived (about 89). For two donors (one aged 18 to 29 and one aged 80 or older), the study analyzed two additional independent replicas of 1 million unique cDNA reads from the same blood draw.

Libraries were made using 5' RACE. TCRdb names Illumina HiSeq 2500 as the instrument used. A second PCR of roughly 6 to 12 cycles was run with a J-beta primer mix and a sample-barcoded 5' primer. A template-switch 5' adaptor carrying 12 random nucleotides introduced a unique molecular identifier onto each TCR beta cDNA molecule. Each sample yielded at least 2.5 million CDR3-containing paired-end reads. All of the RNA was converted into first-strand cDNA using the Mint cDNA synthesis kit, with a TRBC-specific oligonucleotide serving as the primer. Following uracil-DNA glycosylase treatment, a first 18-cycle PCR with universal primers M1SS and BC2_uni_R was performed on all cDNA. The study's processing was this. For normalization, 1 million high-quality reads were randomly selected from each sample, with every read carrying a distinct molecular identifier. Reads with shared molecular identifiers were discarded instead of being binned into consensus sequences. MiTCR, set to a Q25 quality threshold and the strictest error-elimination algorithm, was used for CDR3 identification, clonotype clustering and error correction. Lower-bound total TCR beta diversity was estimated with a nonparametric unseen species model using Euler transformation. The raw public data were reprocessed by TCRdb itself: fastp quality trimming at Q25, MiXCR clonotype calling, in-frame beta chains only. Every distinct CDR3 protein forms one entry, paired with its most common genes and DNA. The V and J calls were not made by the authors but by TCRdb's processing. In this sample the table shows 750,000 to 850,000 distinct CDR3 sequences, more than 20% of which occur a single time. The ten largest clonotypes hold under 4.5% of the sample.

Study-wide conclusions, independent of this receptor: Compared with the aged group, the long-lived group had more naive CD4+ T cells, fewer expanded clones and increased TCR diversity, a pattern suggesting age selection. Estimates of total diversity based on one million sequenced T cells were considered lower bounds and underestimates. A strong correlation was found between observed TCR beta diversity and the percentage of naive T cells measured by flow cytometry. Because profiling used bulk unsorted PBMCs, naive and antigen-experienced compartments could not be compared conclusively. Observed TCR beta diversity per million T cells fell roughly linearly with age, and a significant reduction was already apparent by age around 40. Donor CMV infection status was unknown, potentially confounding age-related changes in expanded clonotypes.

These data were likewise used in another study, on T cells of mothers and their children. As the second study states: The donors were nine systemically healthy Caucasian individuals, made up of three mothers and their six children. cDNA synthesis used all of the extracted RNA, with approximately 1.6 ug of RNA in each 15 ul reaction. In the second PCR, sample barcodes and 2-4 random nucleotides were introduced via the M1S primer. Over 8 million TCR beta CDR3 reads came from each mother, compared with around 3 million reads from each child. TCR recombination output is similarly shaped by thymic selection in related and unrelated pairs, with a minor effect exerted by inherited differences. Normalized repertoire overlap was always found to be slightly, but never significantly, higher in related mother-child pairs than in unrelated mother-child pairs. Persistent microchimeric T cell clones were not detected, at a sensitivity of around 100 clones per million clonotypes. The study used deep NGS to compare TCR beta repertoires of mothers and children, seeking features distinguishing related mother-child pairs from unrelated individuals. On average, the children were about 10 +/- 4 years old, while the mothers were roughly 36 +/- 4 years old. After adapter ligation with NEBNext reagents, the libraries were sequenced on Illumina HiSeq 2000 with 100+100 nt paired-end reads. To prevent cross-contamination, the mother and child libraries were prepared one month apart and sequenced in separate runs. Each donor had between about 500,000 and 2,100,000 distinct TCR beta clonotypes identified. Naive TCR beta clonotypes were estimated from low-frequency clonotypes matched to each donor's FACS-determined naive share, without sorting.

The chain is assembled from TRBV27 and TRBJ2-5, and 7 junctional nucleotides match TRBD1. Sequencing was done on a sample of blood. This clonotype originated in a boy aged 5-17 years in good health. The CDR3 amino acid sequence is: CASSFRGQQETQYF. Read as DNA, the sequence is TGTGCCAGCAGTTTTAGGGGACAGCAAGAGACCCAGTACTTC.